This is a list of T cell receptor beta chains from one sample in a study of preoperative IRX-2 immunotherapy in early breast cancer. Data came from immunoSEQ multiplex PCR; TCRdb stores just in-frame clones and leaves some out. In the table there are roughly 27,000 clones, roughly 75% of which are singletons. This sample comprised lymph node tissue, obtained after IRX-2 immunotherapy. Receptor source: a human donor with breast cancer. CDR3s include the opening cysteine and the closing phenylalanine or tryptophan. D genes are given only for firm matches. Size values are once, few and many counts, or a class for expanded clones, and some rows have none.

v_call	clone_size	j_call	d_call	cdr3_nt	cdr3_aa
TRBV7-5	.	TRBJ1-4	.	TGTGCCAGCAGCTTGACAGGAGGTGGAAACGAAAAACTGTTTTTT	CASSLTGGGNEKLFF
TRBV5-1	.	TRBJ2-2	TRBD1	TGCGCCAGCAGTTTTGGAGGGACAGGGGGAACCGGGGAGCTGTTTTTT	CASSFGGTGGTGELFF
TRBV7-8	.	TRBJ1-1	TRBD1	TGTGCCAGCAGCCCCCGATCCGGGACAGGAGGGACTGAAGCTTTCTTT	CASSPRSGTGGTEAFF
TRBV28	.	TRBJ1-1	.	TGTGCCAGCAGTTTCCCCCAGGGGAAGGTTGGCACTGAAGCTTTCTTT	CASSFPQGKVGTEAFF
TRBV19	.	TRBJ1-1	.	TGTGCCAGTAGTATGGGCAGGGATGTCGCTGAAGCTTTCTTT	CASSMGRDVAEAFF
TRBV11-3	.	TRBJ1-4	.	TGTGCCAGCAGCCGCCGAGGCATTTCTAATGAAAAACTGTTTTTT	CASSRRGISNEKLFF
TRBV29-1	.	TRBJ2-7	TRBD2	TGCAGCGTTGCTCTAGCGGGCAAAACCTACGAGCAGTACTTC	CSVALAGKTYEQYF
TRBV6-8	.	TRBJ1-5	.	TGTGCCAGCAGGGGACGGACCTCTAATCAGCCCCAGCATTTT	CASRGRTSNQPQHF
TRBV14	.	TRBJ1-2	.	TGTGCCAGCAGCCAACAGGAAGGACCCTATGGCTACACCTTC	CASSQQEGPYGYTF
TRBV6-8	.	TRBJ1-4	TRBD1	TGTGCCAGCAGTTATACGGGACAGTCCCCTGAAAAACTGTTTTTT	CASSYTGQSPEKLFF
TRBV11-1	.	TRBJ2-3	.	TGTGCCAGCAGCTTTATCGGAGGCGCAGATACGCAGTATTTT	CASSFIGGADTQYF
TRBV18	.	TRBJ2-7	.	TGTGCCAGCTCACTTCGGGCGGATAATAGGGAGCAGTACTTC	CASSLRADNREQYF
TRBV5-1	.	TRBJ1-1	TRBD1	TGCGCCAGCAGCTTGGAGGGGACAGGGACGAACACTGAAGCTTTCTTT	CASSLEGTGTNTEAFF
TRBV7-7	.	TRBJ2-2	.	TGTGCCAGCAGCTTGCCGGGACTCCGGGGCGCCGGGGAGCTGTTTTTT	CASSLPGLRGAGELFF
TRBV18	.	TRBJ2-1	TRBD1	TGTGCCAACTCACCGACAGGGGACTCCTACAATGAGCAGTTCTTC	CANSPTGDSYNEQFF
TRBV6-8	.	TRBJ2-4	.	TGTGCCATCAGTTCCGTGGGGGTAGCCAAAAACATTCAGTACTTC	CAISSVGVAKNIQYF
TRBV28	.	TRBJ2-7	.	TGTGCCAGCAGTTCACCCGGGGAAGGCACCTACGAGCAGTACTTC	CASSSPGEGTYEQYF
TRBV1	.	TRBJ2-3	.	TGCGCCAGCAGTCGGACGAGGTCAGATACGCAGTATTTT	CASSRTRSDTQYF
TRBV18	few	TRBJ2-5	.	TGTGCCAGCTCACGCCGGTCAACGGCCCAAGAGACCCAGTACTTC	CASSRRSTAQETQYF
TRBV6-8	.	TRBJ2-2	TRBD1	TGTGCCAGCAGTTGGACAGGGGGCGGGGAGCTGTTTTTT	CASSWTGGGELFF
TRBV7-1	.	TRBJ1-4	.	TGTGCCAGCAGCGCCAAGGGTAATGAAAAACTGTTTTTT	CASSAKGNEKLFF
TRBV11-3	few	TRBJ1-5	.	TGTGCCAGCAGCCAGTACGCGGGGATGTATAGCAATCAGCCCCAGCATTTT	CASSQYAGMYSNQPQHF
TRBV6-8	.	TRBJ2-1	TRBD2	TGTGCCAGCAGTTACGCCCTAGCGGCGAACTACAATGAGCAGTTCTTC	CASSYALAANYNEQFF
TRBV28	.	TRBJ2-7	.	TGTGCCAGCAGTTTTCCCCCGTCCTACGAGCAGTACTTC	CASSFPPSYEQYF
TRBV10-2	.	TRBJ1-2	.	TGCGCCAGCAGTGAGTCCAACAGGGCTCCCTATGGCTACACCTTC	CASSESNRAPYGYTF
TRBV6-8	once	TRBJ2-7	TRBD1	TGTGCCAGCAGTCGACAGGGAAACCACGAGCAGTACTTC	CASSRQGNHEQYF
TRBV11-3	.	TRBJ2-2	.	TGTGCCAGCAGCTTACCCCAGGAAAACACCGGGGAGCTGTTTTTT	CASSLPQENTGELFF
TRBV28	.	TRBJ1-4	TRBD1	TGTGCCAGCAGTTCAGGGGGCGCCAATGAAAAACTGTTTTTT	CASSSGGANEKLFF